Each of the 19 T cell receptor beta chains below was sequenced from the same sample in a study of identical twins. MiXCR, applied by TCRdb to the 5' RACE reads, yields one record per CDR3 protein. The table records some 250,000 distinct CDR3 sequences, 6% to 7% of them present only once. The sample also formed part of further work on T cells expressing NK-cell markers.

The sample comprised CD8+ T cells sorted from blood. The receptors were gathered from a woman between 18 and 29 years old in good health.

The J gene is TRBJ2-7, the V gene TRBV20-1; 8 positions agree with TRBD2. This CDR3 comprises 18 residues. Germline CDR1 DFQATT, CDR2 SNEGSKA (reference sequence). V was pared by 1 base and J by 5 bases, with 19 bases of the junction left unmatched. Written as DNA, the CDR3 is TGCAGTGCTAGAGTGCCCGGGGGGGGCGGGAGAAAAACCAACGAGCAGTACTTC. This translates into CSARVPGGGGRKTNEQYF.

A few counts support this clonotype. J is TRBJ2-7 and V is TRBV5-6; 7 positions agree with TRBD1. V lost 2 bases to trimming and J lost 0 bases; unmatched junction nucleotides: 2. This CDR3 is built from 14 residues. CDR1 and CDR2 (germline): SGHDT, YYEEEE. The CDR3 reads CASSFGQDSYEQYF. The CDR3 nucleotides are TGTGCCAGCAGCTTTGGACAGGACTCCTACGAGCAGTACTTC.

This clonotype was seen ten or more times. CDR3 in DNA: TGTGCCAGCAGCTTAGTCACGGGAGCGGATACGCAGTATTTT. Amino acids: CASSLVTGADTQYF. J is TRBJ2-3 and V is TRBV7-9; a weak D match, TRBD2 (6 bases). CDR3 length: 14 amino acids. V shed 1 base and J shed 6 bases, with 11 bases lying between them. The germline V gene has CDR1 SEHNR and CDR2 FQNEAQ (reference sequence).

This clonotype was observed a few times. J is TRBJ2-3 and V is TRBV11-2; tentative D call: TRBD2 (5 bases). With 4 bases removed from V and 6 bases from J, the gap between germline ends came to 14 bases. The V gene's germline CDR1 is SGHAT and CDR2 FQNNGV. This CDR3 region has 14 residues. CDR3 coding DNA: TGTGCCAGCAGCTCCGGCACTAGTTCGGATACGCAGTATTTT. Translating gives CASSSGTSSDTQYF. Based on the CDR3 plus reference TRBV11-2 and TRBJ2-3, the full variable domain is EAGVAQSPRYKIIEKRQSVAFWCNPISGHATLYWYQQILGQGPKLLIQFQNNGVVDDSQLPKDRFSAERLKGVDSTLKIQPAKLEDSAVYLCASSSGTSSDTQYFGPGTRLTVL.

V gene TRBV30 combines with J gene TRBJ2-7, with 9 bases that match TRBD2. With 1 base clipped from V and 1 base from J, the junction kept 8 bases outside the gene matches. CDR3 length: 16 amino acids. Germline V gene sequence: CDR1 GTSNPN, CDR2 SVGIG (reference sequence). CDR3 sequence: CAWSALAGLRSYEQYF. CDR3 coding DNA: TGTGCCTGGAGTGCTCTAGCGGGACTGAGGTCCTACGAGCAGTACTTC.

This chain links TRBV12-3 or TRBV12-4 with TRBJ1-3; possibly TRBD1 for D (5 bases). This CDR3 is built from 14 residues. V shed 2 bases and J shed 4 bases, with 9 bases lying between them. The CDR3 region is CASSLQGWGNTIYF. CDR3 DNA: TGTGCCAGCAGTTTACAGGGCTGGGGAAACACCATATATTTT.

There are a few counts of this clonotype. The chain has TRBV2 and TRBJ1-4; tentatively, D is TRBD1 (5 bases). This CDR3 has 14 residues. CDR1 and CDR2 (germline): SNHLY, FYNNEI. V was cut by 3 bases and J by 6 bases, with 11 bases left in between. The CDR3 DNA reads as TGTGCCAGCAGTGATCGGGACTGGGATGAAAAACTGTTTTTT. It yields the protein CASSDRDWDEKLFF.

This clonotype was picked up many times. The chain has TRBV5-1 and TRBJ1-1, with 9 positions matching TRBD1. Germline V gives CDR1 SGHRS, CDR2 YFSETQ. The CDR3 totals 14 residues. V lost 3 bases and J lost 3; bases outside the gene matches: 3. The chain's CDR3 is CASSWGQGHTEAFF. CDR3 DNA: TGCGCCAGCAGCTGGGGACAGGGACACACTGAAGCTTTCTTT.

The V and J genes are TRBV10-1 and TRBJ2-7; possibly TRBD2 for D (6 bases). V was pared by 7 bases and J by 0 bases, with 22 bases between. The germline V gene encodes CDR1 WNHNN and CDR2 SYGVQD (reference sequence). This CDR3 has 17 residues. CDR3 nucleotide sequence: TGCGCCAGCACCCTAGTAGCGGCGCCCCAGAGCTCCTACGAGCAGTACTTC. Translation: CASTLVAAPQSSYEQYF.

In this sample, this clonotype turned up many times. The rearrangement uses TRBV6-5 and TRBJ2-5; D uncertain. The V end lost 5 bases, the J end lost 4 bases, and 8 bases lay between the germline ends. Germline lookup yields CDR1 MNHEY and CDR2 SVGAGI. There are 12 residues in the CDR3. This CDR3 reads CASSENSETQYF. CDR3 DNA sequence: TGTGCCAGCAGTGAGAATTCAGAGACCCAGTACTTC.

As concerns this clonotype: At one of its ends the junction is not consistent with the germline gene, which may arise from a read error. The J gene is TRBJ2-3, the V gene TRBV6-1; perhaps TRBD1 as D (7 bases). CDR3 length equals 17 residues. From germline, CDR1 is MNHNS and CDR2 SASEGT. DNA of the CDR3: TGTACCAGCAGTGAAGCGGGCCAGGGGGAGAGGACAGATACGCAGTATTTT. Encoded protein: CTSSEAGQGERTDTQYF.

This clonotype was seen many times. The chain carries TRBV3-1 and TRBJ2-1; 11 bases fit TRBD2. Germline CDR1 is LGHDT and CDR2 is YNNKEL (reference sequence). CDR3 size: 17 residues. Trimming removed 8 bases from V and 9 bases from J; junction bases left unmatched: 18. The CDR3 here is CASSKEVAGGPGSEQFF. The CDR3 DNA is TGTGCCAGCTCCAAAGAGGTAGCGGGGGGGCCTGGTAGTGAGCAGTTCTTC.

This chain links TRBV6-1 with TRBJ2-2; 7 positions match TRBD1. The CDR3 runs to 17 residues. The trim removed 6 bases at V and 6 bases at J, leaving 16 bases unmatched. CDR1 and CDR2 (germline): MNHNS, SASEGT. As DNA, the CDR3 is TGTGCCAGCAGACCGACAGGGTCGGTTTTTTTTGCCGGGGAGCTGTTTTTT. It yields the protein CASRPTGSVFFAGELFF.

This chain uses TRBV19 with TRBJ1-1; TRBD1 is a possible D gene (5 bases). Germline-derived CDR1 and CDR2 are LNHDA and SQIVND (reference sequence). Deletions cut 7 bases from V and 4 bases from J, with 10 bases between. The CDR3 is 12 amino acids. The CDR3 nucleotides read TGTGCCAGTATGCGGGGGGTCACTGAAGCTTTCTTT. Residues: CASMRGVTEAFF.

V and J are TRBV11-2 and TRBJ2-1; TRBD2 matches at 9 bases. Germline assignment: CDR1 SGHAT and CDR2 FQNNGV. This CDR3 comprises 19 residues. V shed 3 bases, J shed 6 bases, and the junction held 18 bases outside the gene matches. The CDR3, as DNA: TGTGCCAGCAGCTTTACCTTCGGCGGTCCCGGGACTAGCAGCAATGAGCAGTTCTTC. The encoded protein is CASSFTFGGPGTSSNEQFF.

There are many counts of this clonotype. The CDR3 protein is CASSLYRIHSGNTIYF. CDR3 DNA sequence: TGTGCCAGCAGTTTGTACAGGATACACTCTGGAAACACCATATATTTT. The rearrangement links TRBV12-3 or TRBV12-4 to TRBJ1-3, with D possibly matching TRBD1 (5 bases). V was cut by 3 bases and J by 0 bases, with 12 bases left in between. The CDR3 loop spans 16 amino acids.

This clonotype was seen a few times. J is TRBJ2-7 and V is TRBV7-2, with a weak D call TRBD1 (5 bases). Trimming took 1 base from V and 2 from J, leaving 9 bases between them. Germline values: CDR1 SGHTA, CDR2 FQGNSA. The CDR3 contains 14 residues. CDR3 region: CASSLGTRTYEQYF. The CDR3 bases are TGTGCCAGCAGCTTAGGGACAAGGACCTACGAGCAGTACTTC.

This clonotype was counted a few times. The J gene is TRBJ2-2, the V gene TRBV29-1; D is perhaps TRBD1 (5 bases). The length of the CDR3 is 11 residues. In germline, CDR1 is SQVTM, CDR2 ANQGSEA. With 7 bases removed from V and 4 bases from J, the gap between germline ends came to 7 bases. As DNA, the CDR3 is TGCAGCGGCAGGGCCACCGGGGAGCTGTTTTTT. It is translated as CSGRATGELFF.

This clonotype was observed many times. This chain uses TRBV5-1 with TRBJ1-1; TRBD1 agrees at 7 bases. Trimming at V came to 3 bases and at J to 4 bases, leaving 3 bases not matched to a gene. The CDR3 totals 13 residues. Germline V gives CDR1 SGHRS, CDR2 YFSETQ. In DNA form, the CDR3 reads TGCGCCAGCAGCTCTAGGGGGCTCACTGAAGCTTTCTTT. This translates into CASSSRGLTEAFF.